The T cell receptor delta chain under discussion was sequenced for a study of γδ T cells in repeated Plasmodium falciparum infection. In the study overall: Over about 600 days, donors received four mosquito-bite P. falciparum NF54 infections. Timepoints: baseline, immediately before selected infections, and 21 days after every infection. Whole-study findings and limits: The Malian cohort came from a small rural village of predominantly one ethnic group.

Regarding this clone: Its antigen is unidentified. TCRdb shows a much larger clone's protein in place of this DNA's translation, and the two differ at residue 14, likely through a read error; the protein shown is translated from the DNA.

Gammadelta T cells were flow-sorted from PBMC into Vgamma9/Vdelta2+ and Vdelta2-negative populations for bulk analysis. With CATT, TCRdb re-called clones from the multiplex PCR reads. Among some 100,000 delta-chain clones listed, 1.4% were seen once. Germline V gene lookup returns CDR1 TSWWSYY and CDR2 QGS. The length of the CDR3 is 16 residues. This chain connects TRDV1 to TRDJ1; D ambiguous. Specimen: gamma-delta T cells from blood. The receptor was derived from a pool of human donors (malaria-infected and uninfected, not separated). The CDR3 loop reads CALGEPRIRMPDKPIF. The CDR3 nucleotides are TGTGCTCTTGGGGAACCCCGGATCCGTATGCCCGATAAACCCATCTTT.